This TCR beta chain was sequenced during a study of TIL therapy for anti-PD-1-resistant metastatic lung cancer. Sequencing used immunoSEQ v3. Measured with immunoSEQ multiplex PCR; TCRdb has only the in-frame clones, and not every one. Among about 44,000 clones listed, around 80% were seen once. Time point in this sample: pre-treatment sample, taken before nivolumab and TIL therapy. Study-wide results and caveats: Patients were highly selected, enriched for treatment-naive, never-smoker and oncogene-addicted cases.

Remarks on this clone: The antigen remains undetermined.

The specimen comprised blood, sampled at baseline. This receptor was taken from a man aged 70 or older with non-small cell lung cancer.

DNA of the CDR3: TGTGCCAGCAGCTTCCAGGGTGGACCGACTAATGAAAAACTGTTTTTT. Translation gives CASSFQGGPTNEKLFF. The rearrangement joins TRBV9 to TRBJ1-4; possibly TRBD1 for D (5 bases). Trimming removed 4 bases from V and 2 bases from J, with 15 bases in between. Germline V lookup: CDR1 SGDLS, CDR2 YYNGEE. This CDR3 has 16 residues.